This record concerns one TCR beta chain sequence. No antigen is known for it. This sample is drawn from a study of T-cell reconstitution after alpha-beta-depleted transplantation in children. The study's findings and limits: After transplant, at about two months, alpha-beta T cells were reportedly derived from several hundred expanded graft clones. The main origin of T-cell counts and diversity one year after transplant was newly produced T cells. Some patients' high day-60 TCRbeta diversity was traced to surviving recipient T cells and thymic progenitors.

Per germline, CDR1 SGHAT and CDR2 FQNNGV. The length of the CDR3 is 15 residues. The V and J ends lost 5 bases and 7 bases, in that order; junction bases with no gene match: 10. Molecular barcoding with unique molecular identifiers was used for the TCRbeta library. From the PCR reads, TCRdb called clonotypes with MiXCR, one entry per CDR3 protein. The profile shows hundreds of thousands of distinct CDR3 sequences, 7.5% to 9% of them singletons. The receptor was derived from a female patient aged 2-15 years who had a stem cell transplant for Fanconi anemia, so the T cells may come from the graft donor. The sequencing used peripheral blood, collected 360 days after TCRalphabeta/CD19-depleted stem cell transplant. This chain connects TRBV11-2 to TRBJ1-4, with 7 nucleotides matching TRBD1. CDR3 sequence: CASSHGQERSEKLFF. The CDR3 nucleotides read TGTGCCAGCAGCCACGGACAGGAGAGGAGTGAAAAACTGTTTTTT.